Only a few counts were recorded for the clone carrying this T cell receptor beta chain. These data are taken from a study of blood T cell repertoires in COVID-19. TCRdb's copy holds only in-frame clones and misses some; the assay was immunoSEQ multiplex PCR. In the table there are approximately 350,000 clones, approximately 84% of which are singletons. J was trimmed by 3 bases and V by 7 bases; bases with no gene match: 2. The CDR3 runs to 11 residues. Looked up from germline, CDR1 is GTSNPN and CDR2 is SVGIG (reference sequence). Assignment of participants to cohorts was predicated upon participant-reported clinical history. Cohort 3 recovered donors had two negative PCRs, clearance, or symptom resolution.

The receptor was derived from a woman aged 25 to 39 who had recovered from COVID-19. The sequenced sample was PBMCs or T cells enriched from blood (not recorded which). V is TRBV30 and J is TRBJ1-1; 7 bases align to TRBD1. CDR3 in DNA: TGTGCCTACCAGGGGGACACTGAAGCTTTCTTT. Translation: CAYQGDTEAFF.